One sample yielded the 23 T cell receptor beta chains listed below, sequenced in a study of blood T cells in healthy people across ages. Together with a sample-barcoded 5' primer, a J-beta primer mix was included in a second PCR lasting 7 to 11 cycles. Each CDR3 protein gets one entry after TCRdb re-called the 5' RACE reads with MiXCR. The table has approximately 2,000,000 distinct CDR3 sequences, about two fifths seen once; the top ten hold 23%. Material for sequencing was blood. Receptors originate from a human donor in good health.

Concerning this clonotype: One end of the junction does not line up with germline, which may come from a read error. V is TRBV10-3 and J is TRBJ1-1; D ambiguous. There are 12 residues in the CDR3. CDR1 and CDR2 (germline): ENHRY, SYGVKD. This CDR3 is CAIKGENAEAFF. In nucleotides, the CDR3 is TGTGCCATCAAGGGAGAGAACGCTGAAGCTTTCTTT.

This chain joins TRBV11-2 and TRBJ1-4, with 11 bases lining up with TRBD1. Looked up from germline, CDR1 is SGHAT and CDR2 is FQNNGV. Unmatched junction bases numbered 5, after V lost 4 bases and J lost 7 bases. CDR3 length: 15 amino acids. The CDR3: CASSSPGQGVEKLFF. Written as DNA, the CDR3 is TGTGCCAGCAGCTCACCGGGACAGGGGGTTGAAAAACTGTTTTTT.

This chain links TRBV4-3 with TRBJ2-7, with a weak D call TRBD2 (5 bases). The DNA matches TRBJ2-4 better at its end, which makes the J call doubtful. The CDR3 length is 17 residues. The V gene's germline CDR1 is LGHNA and CDR2 YSLEER. CDR3 in DNA: TGCGCCAGCAGCCAAGATCACTGGACGGGATACAAAAACATTCAGTACTTC. Its translation: CASSQDHWTGYKNIQYF.

This clonotype was counted a few times. The J gene is TRBJ2-1, the V gene TRBV20-1, with TRBD2 matching 9 bases. Germline V gene lookup returns CDR1 DFQATT and CDR2 SNEGSKA (reference sequence). There are 14 residues in the CDR3. V shed 0 bases and J 8 bases; nucleotides not matched to a gene: 5. The CDR3 protein is CSAREGSGGDEQFF. The CDR3 DNA is TGCAGTGCTAGAGAAGGTAGCGGGGGAGATGAGCAGTTCTTC.

This clonotype was seen only a few times. The chain couples TRBV4-3 to TRBJ2-7; D possibly corresponds to TRBD1 (5 bases). V was trimmed by 0 bases and J by 0 bases, leaving 12 bases between them. The CDR3 has 16 residues. From germline, CDR1 is LGHNA and CDR2 YSLEER. CDR3 region: CASSQDYDSSSYEQYF. The DNA of the CDR3 is TGCGCCAGCAGCCAAGATTACGACAGCAGCTCCTACGAGCAGTACTTC.

The chain couples TRBV12-3 or TRBV12-4 to TRBJ1-2, with D unclear. This CDR3 has 13 residues. Trimming shortened V by 5 bases and J by 5 bases, and 12 bases separated the two germline ends. DNA of the CDR3: TGTGCCAGCAGTCAGGCTAGACGGTATGGCTACACCTTC. This translates into CASSQARRYGYTF.

The rearrangement uses TRBV6-5 and TRBJ1-1, with 10 bases that match TRBD1. Per the germline V gene, CDR1 is MNHEY and CDR2 is SVGAGI. CDR3 size: 19 residues. The V gene end was trimmed by 0 bases and the J gene end by 12 bases; junction bases not matched to a gene: 22. For the CDR3, the DNA is TGTGCCAGCAGTTACTCGCGACCCACCGGGACAGGGGTTGGCACGGAAACTTTCTTT. This encodes CASSYSRPTGTGVGTETFF.

As regards this clonotype: One junction end does not reproduce the germline sequence, and a read error may be involved. The genes are TRBV12-3 or TRBV12-4 and TRBJ2-3, with D maybe TRBD1 (5 bases). The CDR3 has 16 residues. The CDR3 region is CASSFNYGQGTDAQYF. The CDR3 DNA sequence: TGTGCCAGCAGTTTCAACTACGGGCAGGGCACAGATGCGCAGTATTTT.

The rearrangement uses TRBV6-1 and TRBJ1-2; no reliable D call. V lost 2 bases, J lost 7 bases, and 11 bases lay in between. This CDR3 has 13 residues. Per the germline V gene, CDR1 is MNHNS and CDR2 is SASEGT. CDR3: CASSERSHGGYTF. CDR3 nucleotides: TGTGCCAGCAGTGAAAGGTCGCATGGTGGCTACACCTTC.

In this sample, this clonotype turned up many times. The germline gene is not matched at one end of the junction; a read error may be the cause. V usage is TRBV5-1 and J usage is TRBJ2-2, with D maybe TRBD1 (5 bases). The CDR3 length is 13 residues. Germline V gives CDR1 SGHRS, CDR2 YFSETQ. The CDR3 sequence is CASSLEGAGELFF. The CDR3 coding sequence is TGTGCCAGCAGTTTAGAAGGGGCCGGGGAGCTGTTTTTT.

The chain links TRBV10-3 to TRBJ2-1, with 10 bases aligning to TRBD2. After removal of 0 bases from V and 6 bases from J, the junction contained 8 bases not matched to a gene. Germline V lookup: CDR1 ENHRY, CDR2 SYGVKD. The CDR3 has 17 amino acids. CDR3 coding DNA: TGTGCCATCAGTGAGTCAGTTTCTAGCGGGGGCCCCAATGAGCAGTTCTTC. This gives the protein CAISESVSSGGPNEQFF.

The chain joins TRBV2 to TRBJ2-7; 9 bases align to TRBD1. The trim removed 1 base at V and 2 bases at J, leaving 6 bases unmatched. The CDR3 runs 16 residues. Germline values: CDR1 SNHLY, CDR2 FYNNEI. The CDR3, as DNA: TGTGCCAGCAGTGAAGATGGGACAGGGAACCCCTACGAGCAGTACTTC. Encoded protein: CASSEDGTGNPYEQYF.

The gene calls are TRBV7-2 and TRBJ2-7; D gene uncertain. The germline V gene encodes CDR1 SGHTA and CDR2 FQGNSA. The CDR3 consists of 16 residues. V was cut by 1 base and J by 5 bases, with 18 bases left in between. The CDR3 DNA sequence: TGTGCCAGCAGCTTAGAAGCGACGGTAGCAAGCAACGAGCAGTACTTC. It translates to CASSLEATVASNEQYF. Full variable domain (missing parts from reference TRBV7-2 and TRBJ2-7): GAGVSQSPSNKVTEKGKDVELRCDPISGHTALYWYRQSLGQGLEFLIYFQGNSAPDKSGLPSDRFSAERTGGSVSTLTIQRTQQEDSAVYLCASSLEATVASNEQYFGPGTRLTVT.

In this sample, this clonotype turned up a few times. V usage is TRBV7-2 and J usage is TRBJ2-7; a possible D gene is TRBD1 (5 bases). Trimming pared 3 bases from V and 7 bases from J, leaving 10 bases between. Germline CDR1 and CDR2: SGHTA and FQGNSA. This CDR3 region has 12 residues. The DNA for the CDR3 is TGTGCCAGCAGCTTCAGGGTGGGAGAGCAGTACTTC. The encoded protein is CASSFRVGEQYF.

CDR3 DNA: TGCGCCAGCAGCCAAAAGGGACTAGATACGCAGTATTTT. This sequence encodes CASSQKGLDTQYF. This rearrangement joins TRBV4-1 to TRBJ2-3, with D possibly matching TRBD2 (6 bases). This CDR3 comprises 13 residues. Germline CDR1 MGHRA, CDR2 YSYEKL. V dropped 2 bases and J dropped 5 bases, with 8 bases sitting between them.

The chain combines TRBV6-1 with TRBJ2-3; the D is unclear. V lost 1 base and J 5 bases, leaving 13 bases between the germline ends. CDR1 and CDR2 from the germline V gene are MNHNS and SASEGT. CDR3 length equals 15 residues. In DNA form, the CDR3 reads TGTGCCAGCAGTGAAGGGCACTTCGGTGGAGATACGCAGTATTTT. Translated, it gives CASSEGHFGGDTQYF.

This clonotype showed up just a few times. The genes are TRBV5-1 and TRBJ2-1, with D perhaps TRBD2 (5 bases). V was clipped by 0 bases and J by 7 bases, with 14 bases between them. The germline CDR1 and CDR2 sequences are SGHRS and YFSETQ. There are 15 residues in the CDR3. The CDR3 nucleotides read TGCGCCAGCAGCTTGGCCGGGGTGACTATTAATGAGCAGTTCTTC. Its translation is CASSLAGVTINEQFF.

The chain carries TRBV20-1 and TRBJ1-2; TRBD1 agrees at 7 bases. The CDR3 has 12 residues. In germline, CDR1 is DFQATT, CDR2 SNEGSKA (reference sequence). J was trimmed by 8 bases and V by 4 bases; bases with no gene match: 7. The CDR3, as DNA: TGCAGTGCTACACCCGGCAGGGGGGGCTACACCTTC. Its protein is CSATPGRGGYTF.

This clonotype was observed a handful of times. The chain joins TRBV6-4 to TRBJ2-7, with a tentative D call TRBD2 (5 bases). V was pared by 3 bases and J by 1 base, with 16 bases between. Germline loops: CDR1 MRHNA, CDR2 SNTAGT. The CDR3 loop spans 16 amino acids. For the CDR3, the DNA is TGTGCCAGCAGTGAATATTTGGACTTATGTTCCTACGAGCAGTACTTC. It yields the protein CASSEYLDLCSYEQYF.

This clonotype appeared a few times. This chain connects TRBV7-9 to TRBJ1-2; D might be TRBD1 (6 bases). The germline V gene encodes CDR1 SEHNR and CDR2 FQNEAQ (reference sequence). The CDR3 totals 14 residues. V lost 5 bases and J lost 2, with 12 bases in between. CDR3 in amino acids: CASSALGGNYGYTF. In nucleotides, the CDR3 is TGTGCCAGCAGCGCCTTAGGGGGAAACTATGGCTACACCTTC.

This clonotype was found a few times. The chain is built from TRBV4-1 and TRBJ2-7; 9 bases match TRBD1. The V segment lost 0 bases and the J segment 3 bases; nucleotides outside the gene matches: 6. The CDR3 contains 16 residues. Germline V lookup: CDR1 MGHRA, CDR2 YSYEKL. CDR3 nucleotides: TGCGCCAGCAGCCAAGAATGGACAGGGGTCCTCTACGAGCAGTACTTC. Translating gives CASSQEWTGVLYEQYF.

The chain couples TRBV3-1 to TRBJ2-3, with D perhaps being TRBD1 or TRBD2 (5 bases each). This CDR3 spans 15 amino acids. Trimming took off 7 bases at V and 0 bases at J, with 14 bases between the two ends. Germline assignment: CDR1 LGHDT and CDR2 YNNKEL (reference sequence). The CDR3 is CASTSWGRSTDTQYF. The CDR3 region has the DNA TGTGCCAGCACAAGCTGGGGACGGAGCACAGATACGCAGTATTTT.

The J gene is TRBJ2-1, the V gene TRBV7-2; 8 bases fit TRBD1. V gave up 4 bases and J gave up 7 bases; unmatched junction bases: 9. Germline CDR1 reads SGHTA; CDR2 reads FQGNSA. The CDR3 consists of 15 residues. The CDR3 reads CASSSLAGGFNEQFF. As DNA, the CDR3 is TGTGCCAGCAGCTCCCTGGCAGGGGGCTTTAATGAGCAGTTCTTC. The full variable domain, in which reference TRBV7-2 and TRBJ2-1 provide the parts outside the CDR3, is GAGVSQSPSNKVTEKGKDVELRCDPISGHTALYWYRQSLGQGLEFLIYFQGNSAPDKSGLPSDRFSAERTGGSVSTLTIQRTQQEDSAVYLCASSSLAGGFNEQFFGPGTRLTVL.